Below, 18 T cell receptor beta chains from the same sample are listed, as sequenced in a study of T cells expressing NK-cell markers (dated by TCRdb to 2018 to 2020). Preparation of the library involved 5' RACE. Sequencing used an Illumina HiSeq 2000. TCRdb reprocessed the reads, and each CDR3 protein sequence is entered once, without DNA. The data table for this sample lists about 390,000 distinct CDR3 sequences. The top ten clonotypes cover around 10% of the sample. Sequences were obtained from blood T cells: a sorted CD56 or NKG2C T cell subset, CD4+ or CD8+ T cells, or bulk PBMC T cells (not recorded which). The origin of the receptors is a woman aged 45-65 years in good health. Donor details come from another sample of the same person, matched by shared clones.

The chain couples TRBV29-1 to TRBJ2-1; TCRdb gives TRBD1 as the D gene, but with no DNA this cannot be confirmed. CDR3 length equals 12 residues. Germline-derived CDR1 and CDR2 are SQVTM and ANQGSEA. CDR3: CTTGGDAGEQFF.

This rearrangement joins TRBV6-6 to TRBJ2-5; TCRdb names TRBD1, which stays unverified in the absence of DNA. The CDR3 totals 13 residues. Per germline, CDR1 MNHNY and CDR2 SVGAGI (reference sequence). CDR3 amino acids: CASSWGTEETQYF.

The chain has TRBV7-2 and TRBJ2-1; TCRdb returns TRBD2, unconfirmable since there is no DNA. This CDR3 spans 16 amino acids. Germline V gene data show CDR1 as SGHTA and CDR2 as FQGNSA. CDR3 in amino acids: CASSKWTGSSYNEQFF.

The chain is built from TRBV14 and TRBJ2-1. Germline V lookup: CDR1 SGHDN, CDR2 FVKESK. The CDR3 sequence is 11 residues long. CDR3 loop: CASSQRPLQFF.

The J gene is TRBJ1-5, the V gene TRBV20-1; TCRdb names TRBD1, which stays unverified in the absence of DNA. CDR1 is DFQATT, CDR2 SNEGSKA, per germline (reference sequence). The CDR3 is made up of 14 amino acids. This CDR3 is CSARKDNSNQPQHF.

This chain joins TRBV6-6 and TRBJ1-5. This CDR3 is 15 amino acids long. Per germline, CDR1 MNHNY and CDR2 SVGAGI (reference sequence). The CDR3 sequence is CASSYSRESNQPQHF.

The chain carries TRBV20-1 and TRBJ2-3; there is no DNA to check the TCRdb D call of TRBD2. The length of the CDR3 is 17 residues. Germline V gene data show CDR1 as DFQATT and CDR2 as SNEGSKA (reference sequence). CDR3: CSASLGLAGGLTDTQYF.

This sequence joins TRBV6-5 and TRBJ1-6; TCRdb's D gene call, TRBD1, goes unchecked for lack of DNA. This CDR3 spans 13 amino acids. Germline-derived CDR1 and CDR2 are MNHEY and SVGAGI. The CDR3 sequence: CASRTGQGRPLHF.

The chain employs TRBV29-1 and TRBJ1-2; there is no DNA to check the TCRdb D call of TRBD1. Germline CDR1 and CDR2: SQVTM and ANQGSEA. CDR3 length: 11 residues. The CDR3 loop is CSVPHWGGYTF.

J is TRBJ2-1 and V is TRBV6-4; absent DNA, TCRdb's TRBD1 call cannot be checked. The CDR3 covers 13 residues. Germline CDR1 MRHNA, CDR2 SNTAGT. The CDR3 here is CASSGDGGNEQFF.

The chain joins TRBV29-1 to TRBJ2-1; no DNA is available, so the TRBD2 call from TCRdb remains unchecked. The CDR3 loop spans 16 amino acids. Germline-derived CDR1 and CDR2 are SQVTM and ANQGSEA. The chain's CDR3 is CSVGAGTGLQYNEQFF.

The chain uses TRBV7-9 and TRBJ2-1; TCRdb indicates TRBD2, and absent DNA this call remains unverified. The CDR3 is 16 amino acids. The germline gives CDR1 SEHNR, CDR2 FQNEAQ (reference sequence). The CDR3: CASSRTSGSRQSEQFF.

CDR3 residues: CSVLVLGTQETQYF. This chain uses TRBV29-1 with TRBJ2-5; there is no DNA to check the TCRdb D call of TRBD1. The length of the CDR3 is 14 residues. Germline V CDR1 and CDR2: SQVTM, ANQGSEA.

V and J are TRBV18 and TRBJ2-1; TCRdb names TRBD2, which stays unverified in the absence of DNA. CDR1 is KGHSH, CDR2 LQKENI, per germline. The CDR3 totals 17 residues. This CDR3 is CASSQVAGLLFGNEQFF.

The chain is built from TRBV27 and TRBJ2-5; lacking DNA, the TRBD2 call made by TCRdb goes unchecked. Germline V gene lookup returns CDR1 MNHEY and CDR2 SMNVEV (reference sequence). The length of the CDR3 is 22 residues. The CDR3 sequence is CASSILTAGPFPSSGPQETQYF.

V and J are TRBV28 and TRBJ1-2. The CDR3 runs 11 residues. Germline lookup yields CDR1 MDHEN and CDR2 SYDVKM. This CDR3 is CASSFSLGYTF.

CDR3 region: CSAGRDPREQYF. V usage is TRBV20-1 and J usage is TRBJ2-7; TCRdb reports TRBD1, a call that lacks DNA to check it against. The CDR3 has 12 residues. CDR1 and CDR2 (germline): DFQATT, SNEGSKA (reference sequence).

This rearrangement joins TRBV5-5 to TRBJ2-4. Germline V CDR1 and CDR2: SGHKS, YYEKEE (reference sequence). The CDR3 contains 13 residues. The CDR3: CASSFGQSLGQYF.